The entry below gives a single T cell receptor beta chain sequence along with its context. Clones were read by immunoSEQ multiplex PCR, and TCRdb kept only the in-frame ones, dropping some. The table has under 150,000 clones, about 80% seen once; the top ten hold around 3%. The data were obtained in a study of blood T cell repertoires in COVID-19. Germline lookup yields CDR1 SGHDN and CDR2 FVKESK. This CDR3 has 16 amino acids. After removal of 4 bases from V and 0 bases from J, the junction contained 7 bases not matched to a gene. Sequencing was performed on PBMCs or T cells enriched from blood (not recorded which). The chain joins TRBV14 to TRBJ2-3; 7 bases match TRBD2. The TCR originated in a woman aged 45-65 years who had recovered from COVID-19. The CDR3 nucleotides are TGTGCCAGCAGCCCGAGGTGGGGGGGTAGCACAGATACGCAGTATTTT. This translates into CASSPRWGGSTDTQYF. Full variable domain (remainder filled in from reference TRBV14 and TRBJ2-3): EAGVTQFPSHSVIEKGQTVTLRCDPISGHDNLYWYRRVMGKEIKFLLHFVKESKQDESGMPNNRFLAERTGGTYSTLKVQPAELEDSGVYFCASSPRWGGSTDTQYFGPGTRLTVL.